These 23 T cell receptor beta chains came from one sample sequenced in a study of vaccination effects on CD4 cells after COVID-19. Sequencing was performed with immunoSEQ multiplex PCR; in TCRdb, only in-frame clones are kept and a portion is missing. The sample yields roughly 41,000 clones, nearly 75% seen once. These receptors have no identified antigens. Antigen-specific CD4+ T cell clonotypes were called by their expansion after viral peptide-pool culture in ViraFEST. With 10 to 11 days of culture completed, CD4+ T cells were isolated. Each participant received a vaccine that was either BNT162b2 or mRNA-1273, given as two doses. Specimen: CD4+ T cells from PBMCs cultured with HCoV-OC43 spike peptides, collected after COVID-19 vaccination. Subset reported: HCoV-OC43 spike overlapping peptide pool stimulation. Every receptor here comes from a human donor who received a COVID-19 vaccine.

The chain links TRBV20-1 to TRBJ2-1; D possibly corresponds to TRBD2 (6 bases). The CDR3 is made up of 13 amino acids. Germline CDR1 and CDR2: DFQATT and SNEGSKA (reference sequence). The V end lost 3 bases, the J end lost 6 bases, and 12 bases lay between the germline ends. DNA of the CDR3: TGCAGTGCTAGTCTCGACGGGAGCAATGAGCAGTTCTTC. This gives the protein CSASLDGSNEQFF.

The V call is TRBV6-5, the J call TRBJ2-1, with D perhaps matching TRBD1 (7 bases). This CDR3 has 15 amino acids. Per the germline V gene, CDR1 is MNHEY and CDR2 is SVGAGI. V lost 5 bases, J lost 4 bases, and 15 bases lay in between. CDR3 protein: CASSPPGGPYNEQFF. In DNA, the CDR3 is TGTGCCAGCAGTCCGCCAGGGGGGCCTTACAATGAGCAGTTCTTC.

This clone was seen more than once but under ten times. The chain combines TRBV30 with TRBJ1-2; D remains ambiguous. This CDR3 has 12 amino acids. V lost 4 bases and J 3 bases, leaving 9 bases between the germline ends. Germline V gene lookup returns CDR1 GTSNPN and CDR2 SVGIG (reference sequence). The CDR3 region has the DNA TGTGCCTGGAACCGGGGAGACTATGGCTACACCTTC. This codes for CAWNRGDYGYTF.

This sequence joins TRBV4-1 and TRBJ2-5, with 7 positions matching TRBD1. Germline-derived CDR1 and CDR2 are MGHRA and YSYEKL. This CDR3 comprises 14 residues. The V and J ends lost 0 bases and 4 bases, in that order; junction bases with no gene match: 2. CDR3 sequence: CASSQDAGGETQYF. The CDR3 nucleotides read TGCGCCAGCAGCCAAGATGCAGGGGGAGAGACCCAGTACTTC.

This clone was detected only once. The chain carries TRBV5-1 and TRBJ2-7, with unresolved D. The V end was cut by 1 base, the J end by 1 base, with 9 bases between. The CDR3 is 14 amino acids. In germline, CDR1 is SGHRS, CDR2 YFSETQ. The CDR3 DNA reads TGCGCCAGCAGCTTGAATCACGGATCCTACGAGCAGTACTTC. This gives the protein CASSLNHGSYEQYF. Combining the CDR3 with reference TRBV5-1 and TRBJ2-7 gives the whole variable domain KAGVTQTPRYLIKTRGQQVTLSCSPISGHRSVSWYQQTPGQGLQFLFEYFSETQRNKGNFPGRFSGRQFSNSRSEMNVSTLELGDSALYLCASSLNHGSYEQYFGPGTRLTVT.

This chain's CDR3 is CASSPSWGSNQPQHF. The CDR3, as DNA: TGCGCCAGCAGCCCCAGTTGGGGGAGCAATCAGCCCCAGCATTTT. The chain uses TRBV4-1 and TRBJ1-5; maybe TRBD1 (5 bases). Deletions cut 4 bases from V and 1 base from J, with 11 bases between. The CDR3 covers 15 residues. CDR1 is MGHRA and CDR2 is YSYEKL in the germline V gene.

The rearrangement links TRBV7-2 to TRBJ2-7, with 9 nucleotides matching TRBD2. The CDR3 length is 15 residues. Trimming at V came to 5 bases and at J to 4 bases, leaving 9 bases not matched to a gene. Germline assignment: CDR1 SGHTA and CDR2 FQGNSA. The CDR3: CASSTRSSGSYEQYF. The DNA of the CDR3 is TGTGCCAGCAGCACTAGGAGTAGCGGGAGTTACGAGCAGTACTTC. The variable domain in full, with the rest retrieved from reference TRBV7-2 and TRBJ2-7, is GAGVSQSPSNKVTEKGKDVELRCDPISGHTALYWYRQSLGQGLEFLIYFQGNSAPDKSGLPSDRFSAERTGGSVSTLTIQRTQQEDSAVYLCASSTRSSGSYEQYFGPGTRLTVT.

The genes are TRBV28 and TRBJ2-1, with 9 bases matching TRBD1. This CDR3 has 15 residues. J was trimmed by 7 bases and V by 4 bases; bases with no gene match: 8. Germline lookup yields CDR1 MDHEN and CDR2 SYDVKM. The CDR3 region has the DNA TGTGCCAGCAGTTCCCCCGGGACAGGGTTGAATGAGCAGTTCTTC. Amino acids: CASSSPGTGLNEQFF.

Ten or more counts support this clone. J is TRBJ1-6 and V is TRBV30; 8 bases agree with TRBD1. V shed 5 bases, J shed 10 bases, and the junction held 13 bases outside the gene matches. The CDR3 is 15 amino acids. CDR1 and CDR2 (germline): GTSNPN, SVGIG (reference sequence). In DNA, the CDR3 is TGTGCCTGGGGTACAGGGGGTTCGGTTTGGTCACCCCTCCACTTT. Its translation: CAWGTGGSVWSPLHF.

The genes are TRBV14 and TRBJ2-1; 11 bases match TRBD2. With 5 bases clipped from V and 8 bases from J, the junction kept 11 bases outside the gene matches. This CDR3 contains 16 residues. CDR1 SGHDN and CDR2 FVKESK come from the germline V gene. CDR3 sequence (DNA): TGTGCCAGCAGCGAAATCCGGACTAGCGGGTCCTATGAGCAGTTCTTC. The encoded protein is CASSEIRTSGSYEQFF.

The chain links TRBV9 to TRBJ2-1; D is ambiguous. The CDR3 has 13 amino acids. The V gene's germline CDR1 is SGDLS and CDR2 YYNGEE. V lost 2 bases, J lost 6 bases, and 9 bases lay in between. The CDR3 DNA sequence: TGTGCCAGCAGCGTCGGGTGGACCAATGAGCAGTTCTTC. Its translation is CASSVGWTNEQFF.

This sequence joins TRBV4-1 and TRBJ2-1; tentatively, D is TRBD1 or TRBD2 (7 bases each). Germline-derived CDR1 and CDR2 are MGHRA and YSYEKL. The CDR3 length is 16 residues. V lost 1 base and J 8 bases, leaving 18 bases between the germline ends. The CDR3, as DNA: TGCGCCAGCAGCCAAGCGAGGGGGCGGGGGAGGTATGAGCAGTTCTTC. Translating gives CASSQARGRGRYEQFF.

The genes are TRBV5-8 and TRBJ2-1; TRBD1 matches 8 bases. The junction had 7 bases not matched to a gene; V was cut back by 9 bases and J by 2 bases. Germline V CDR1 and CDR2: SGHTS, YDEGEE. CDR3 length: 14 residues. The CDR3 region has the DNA TGTGCCACCTCAGGGGGCGCGGCCTACAATGAGCAGTTCTTC. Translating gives CATSGGAAYNEQFF.

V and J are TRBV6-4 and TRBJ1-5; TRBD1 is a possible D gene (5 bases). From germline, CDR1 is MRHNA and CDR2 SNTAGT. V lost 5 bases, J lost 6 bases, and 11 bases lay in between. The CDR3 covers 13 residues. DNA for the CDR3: TGTGCCAGCAGTCTTGACAGAAGTCAGCCCCAGCATTTT. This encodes CASSLDRSQPQHF.

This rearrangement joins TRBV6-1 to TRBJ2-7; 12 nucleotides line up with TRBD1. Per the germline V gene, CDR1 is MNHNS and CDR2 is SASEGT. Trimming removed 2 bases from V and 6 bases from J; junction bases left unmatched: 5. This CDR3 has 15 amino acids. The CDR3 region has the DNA TGTGCCAGCAGTGAATCCGGGACAGGGGGCTCCGAGCAGTACTTC. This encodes CASSESGTGGSEQYF.

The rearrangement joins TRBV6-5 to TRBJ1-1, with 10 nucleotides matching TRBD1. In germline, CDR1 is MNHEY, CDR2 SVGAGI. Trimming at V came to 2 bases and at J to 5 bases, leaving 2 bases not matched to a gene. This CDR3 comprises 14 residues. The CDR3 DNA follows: TGTGCCAGCAGTTACGACAGGGGGCTTACTGAAGCTTTCTTT. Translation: CASSYDRGLTEAFF.

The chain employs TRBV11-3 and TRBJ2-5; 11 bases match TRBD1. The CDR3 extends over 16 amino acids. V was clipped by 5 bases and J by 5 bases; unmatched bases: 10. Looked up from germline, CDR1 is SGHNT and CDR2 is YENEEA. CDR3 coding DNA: TGTGCCAGCAGCCCCGGACAGGGGGCTCGGGGGGAGACCCAGTACTTC. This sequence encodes CASSPGQGARGETQYF.

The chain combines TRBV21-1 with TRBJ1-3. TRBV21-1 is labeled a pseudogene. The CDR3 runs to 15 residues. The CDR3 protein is CASSKATGTGNTIYF. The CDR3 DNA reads TGTGCCAGCAGCAAAGCAACGGGGACTGGAAACACCATATATTTT.

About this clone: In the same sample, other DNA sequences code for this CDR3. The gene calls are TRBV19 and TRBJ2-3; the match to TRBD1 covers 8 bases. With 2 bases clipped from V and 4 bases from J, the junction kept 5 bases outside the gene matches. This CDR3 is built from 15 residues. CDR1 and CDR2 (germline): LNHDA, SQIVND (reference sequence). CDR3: CASSIPGTGPDTQYF. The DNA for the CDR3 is TGTGCCAGTAGTATACCCGGGACAGGACCAGATACGCAGTATTTT. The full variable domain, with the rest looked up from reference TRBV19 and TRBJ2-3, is DGGITQSPKYLFRKEGQNVTLSCEQNLNHDAMYWYRQDPGQGLRLIYYSQIVNDFQKGDIAEGYSVSREKKESFPLTVTSAQKNPTAFYLCASSIPGTGPDTQYFGPGTRLTVL.

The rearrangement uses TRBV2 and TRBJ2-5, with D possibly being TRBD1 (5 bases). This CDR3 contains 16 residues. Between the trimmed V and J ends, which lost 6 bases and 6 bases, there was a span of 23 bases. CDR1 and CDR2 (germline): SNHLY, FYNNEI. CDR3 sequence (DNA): TGTGCCAGCAGGGTAGGGGTGCCTAGTTGGGCGAAGACCCAGTACTTC. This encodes CASRVGVPSWAKTQYF.

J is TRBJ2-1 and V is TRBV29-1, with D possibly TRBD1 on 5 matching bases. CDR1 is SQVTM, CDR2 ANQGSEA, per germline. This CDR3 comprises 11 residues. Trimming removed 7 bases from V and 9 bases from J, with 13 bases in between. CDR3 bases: TGCAGCGGCGTCCAGGGCGGTGAGCAGTTCTTC. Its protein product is CSGVQGGEQFF.

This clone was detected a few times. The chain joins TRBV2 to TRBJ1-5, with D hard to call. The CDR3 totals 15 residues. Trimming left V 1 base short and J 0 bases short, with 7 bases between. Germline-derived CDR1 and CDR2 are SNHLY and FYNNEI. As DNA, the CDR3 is TGTGCCAGCAGTGAAGAGTACTATAGCAATCAGCCCCAGCATTTT. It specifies CASSEEYYSNQPQHF.

The CDR3 sequence: CASRSLQGNTEAFF. The CDR3 DNA sequence: TGTGCCAGCAGGAGTTTACAGGGGAACACTGAAGCTTTCTTT. This rearrangement joins TRBV6-6 to TRBJ1-1, with D perhaps TRBD1 (6 bases). Germline V CDR1 and CDR2: MNHNY, SVGAGI (reference sequence). The CDR3 is 14 amino acids. Trimming pared 6 bases from V and 1 base from J, leaving 12 bases between.